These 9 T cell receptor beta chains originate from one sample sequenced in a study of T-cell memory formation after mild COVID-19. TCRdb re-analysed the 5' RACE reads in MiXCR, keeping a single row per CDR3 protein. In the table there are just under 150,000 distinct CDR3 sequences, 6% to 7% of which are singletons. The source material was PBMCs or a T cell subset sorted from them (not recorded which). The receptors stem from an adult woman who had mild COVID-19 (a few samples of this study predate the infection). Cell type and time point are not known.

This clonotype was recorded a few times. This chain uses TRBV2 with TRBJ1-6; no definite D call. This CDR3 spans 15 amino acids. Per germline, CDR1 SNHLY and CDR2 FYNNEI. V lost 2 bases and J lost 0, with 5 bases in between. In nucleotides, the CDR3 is TGTGCCAGCAGTGAACTAAGCTCCTATAATTCACCCCTCCACTTT. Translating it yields CASSELSSYNSPLHF. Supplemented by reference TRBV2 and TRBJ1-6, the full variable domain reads EPEVTQTPSHQVTQMGQEVILRCVPISNHLYFYWYRQILGQKVEFLVSFYNNEISEKSEIFDDQFSVERPDGSNFTLKIRSTKLEDSAMYFCASSELSSYNSPLHFGNGTRLTVT.

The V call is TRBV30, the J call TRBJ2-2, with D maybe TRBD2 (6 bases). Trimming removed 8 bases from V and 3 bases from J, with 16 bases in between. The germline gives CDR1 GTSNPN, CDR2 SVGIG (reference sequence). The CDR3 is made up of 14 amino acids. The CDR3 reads CAGPRTIYTGELFF. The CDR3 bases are TGTGCCGGGCCTCGGACTATTTACACCGGGGAGCTGTTTTTT.

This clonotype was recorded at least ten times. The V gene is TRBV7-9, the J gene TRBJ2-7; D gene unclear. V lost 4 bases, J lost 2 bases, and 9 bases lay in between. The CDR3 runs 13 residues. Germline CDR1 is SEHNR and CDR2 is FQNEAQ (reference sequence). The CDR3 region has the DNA TGTGCCAGCAGCTCTCCCGGTCCCTACGAGCAGTACTTC. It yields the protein CASSSPGPYEQYF.

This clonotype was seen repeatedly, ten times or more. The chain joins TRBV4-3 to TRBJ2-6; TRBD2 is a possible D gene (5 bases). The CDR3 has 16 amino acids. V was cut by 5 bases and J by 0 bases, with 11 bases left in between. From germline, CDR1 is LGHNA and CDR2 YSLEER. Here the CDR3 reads CASSKQRGSGANVLTF. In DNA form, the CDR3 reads TGCGCCAGCAGCAAGCAACGGGGCTCTGGGGCCAACGTCCTGACTTTC.

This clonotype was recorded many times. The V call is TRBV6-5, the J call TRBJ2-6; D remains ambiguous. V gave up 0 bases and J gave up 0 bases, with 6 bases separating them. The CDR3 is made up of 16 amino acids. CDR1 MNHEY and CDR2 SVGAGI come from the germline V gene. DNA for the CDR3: TGTGCCAGCAGTTACTCTTTCGGCTCTGGGGCCAACGTCCTGACTTTC. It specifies CASSYSFGSGANVLTF.

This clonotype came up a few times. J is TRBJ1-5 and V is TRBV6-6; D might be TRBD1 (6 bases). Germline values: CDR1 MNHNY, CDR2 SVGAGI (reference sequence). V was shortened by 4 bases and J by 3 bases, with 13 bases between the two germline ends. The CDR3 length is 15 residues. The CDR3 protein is CASSSGAWVNQPQHF. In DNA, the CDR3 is TGTGCCAGCAGTTCAGGGGCATGGGTCAATCAGCCCCAGCATTTT.

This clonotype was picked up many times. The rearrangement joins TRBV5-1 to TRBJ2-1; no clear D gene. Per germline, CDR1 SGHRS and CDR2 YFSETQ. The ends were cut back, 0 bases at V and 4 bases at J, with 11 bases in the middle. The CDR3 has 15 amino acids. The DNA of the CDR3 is TGCGCCAGCAGCTTGGCAGGATCTAGTTACAATGAGCAGTTCTTC. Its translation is CASSLAGSSYNEQFF.

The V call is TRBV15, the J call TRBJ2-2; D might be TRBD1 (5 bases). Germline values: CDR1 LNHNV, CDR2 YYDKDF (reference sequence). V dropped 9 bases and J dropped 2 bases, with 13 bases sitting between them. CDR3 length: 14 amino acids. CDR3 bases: TGTGCCACACGCGAAACAGGAAACACCGGGGAGCTGTTTTTT. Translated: CATRETGNTGELFF.

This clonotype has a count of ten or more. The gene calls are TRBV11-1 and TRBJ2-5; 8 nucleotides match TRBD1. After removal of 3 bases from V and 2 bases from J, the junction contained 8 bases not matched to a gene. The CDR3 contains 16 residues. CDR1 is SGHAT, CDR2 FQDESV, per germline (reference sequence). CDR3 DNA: TGTGCCAGCAGCTTTTGGCAGGGGGCCTCTCAAGAGACCCAGTACTTC. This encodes CASSFWQGASQETQYF.